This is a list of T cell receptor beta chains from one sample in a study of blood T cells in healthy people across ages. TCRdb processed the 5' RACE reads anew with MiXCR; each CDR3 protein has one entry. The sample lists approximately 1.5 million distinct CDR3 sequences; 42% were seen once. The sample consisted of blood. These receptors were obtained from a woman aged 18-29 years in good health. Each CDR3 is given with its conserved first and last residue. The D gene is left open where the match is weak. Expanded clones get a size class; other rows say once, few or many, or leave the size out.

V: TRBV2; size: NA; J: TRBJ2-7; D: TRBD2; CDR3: CAGSGTSFWEQYF; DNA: TGTGCCGGTTCCGGGACTAGCTTCTGGGAGCAGTACTTC
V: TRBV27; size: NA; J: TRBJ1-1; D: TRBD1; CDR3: CASRKTGTEAFF; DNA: TGTGCCAGCAGAAAGACAGGGACTGAAGCTTTCTTT
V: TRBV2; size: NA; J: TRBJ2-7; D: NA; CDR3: CASSGITYEQYF; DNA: TGTGCCAGCAGCGGGATAACCTACGAGCAGTACTTC
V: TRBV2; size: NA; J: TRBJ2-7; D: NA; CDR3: CASNEGGIYEQYF; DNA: TGTGCCAGCAATGAAGGGGGGATCTACGAGCAGTACTTC
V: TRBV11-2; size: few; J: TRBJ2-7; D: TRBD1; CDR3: CASSLRVWTGIDNEQYF; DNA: TGTGCCAGCAGCTTAAGGGTGTGGACAGGGATCGACAATGAGCAGTACTTC
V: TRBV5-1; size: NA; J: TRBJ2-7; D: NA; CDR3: CASSLGSLTYEQYF; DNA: TGCGCCAGCAGCTTGGGTTCACTTACCTACGAGCAGTACTTC
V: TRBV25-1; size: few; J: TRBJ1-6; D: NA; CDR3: CASSELVGGSPLHF; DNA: TGTGCCAGCAGTGAATTGGTAGGGGGATCACCCCTCCACTTT
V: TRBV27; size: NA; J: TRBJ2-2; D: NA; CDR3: CASLLGTNTGELFF; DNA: TGTGCCAGCCTCTTGGGGACGAACACCGGGGAGCTGTTTTTT
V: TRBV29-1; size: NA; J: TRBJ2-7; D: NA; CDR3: CSVGEPSYEQYF; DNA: TGCAGCGTTGGAGAACCCTCCTACGAGCAGTACTTC
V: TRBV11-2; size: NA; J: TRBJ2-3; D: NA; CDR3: CASSLVGGRAINTQYF; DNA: TGTGCCAGCAGCTTAGTTGGCGGGCGCGCCATAAATACGCAGTATTTT
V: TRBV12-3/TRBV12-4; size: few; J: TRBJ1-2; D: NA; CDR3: CASRLTGTASNYGYTF; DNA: TGTGCCAGCAGACTTACCGGGACGGCGTCCAACTATGGCTACACCTTC
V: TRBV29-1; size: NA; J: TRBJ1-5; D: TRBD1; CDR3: CSVALDRGRGNQPQHF; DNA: TGCAGCGTCGCTCTGGACAGGGGCCGTGGCAATCAGCCCCAGCATTTT
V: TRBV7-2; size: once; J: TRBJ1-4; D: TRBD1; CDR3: CDSSPRQGREKLFF; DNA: TGTGACAGCAGCCCAAGACAGGGACGGGAAAAACTGTTTTTT
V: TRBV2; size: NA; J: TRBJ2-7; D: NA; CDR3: CASSGTGTRYEQYF; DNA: TGTGCCAGCAGTGGTACAGGGACACGCTACGAGCAGTACTTC
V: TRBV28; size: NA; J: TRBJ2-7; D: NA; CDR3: CASSLRVRSSYEQYF; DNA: TGTGCCAGCAGTTTACGGGTTCGGAGCTCCTACGAGCAGTACTTC
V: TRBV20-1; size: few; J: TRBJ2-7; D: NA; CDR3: CSARDSASSYEQYF; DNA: TGCAGTGCTAGAGATTCGGCCTCCTCCTACGAGCAGTACTTC
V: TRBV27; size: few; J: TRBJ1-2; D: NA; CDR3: CASSHAGGRGDGYTF; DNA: TGTGCCAGCAGTCACGCCGGGGGTCGGGGCGATGGCTACACCTTC
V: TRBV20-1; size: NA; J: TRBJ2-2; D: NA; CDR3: CSAHTGLLGELFF; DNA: TGCAGTGCTCACACCGGACTGCTCGGGGAGCTGTTTTTT
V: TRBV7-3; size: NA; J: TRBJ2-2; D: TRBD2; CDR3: CASSLLGGDTGELFF; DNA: TGTGCCAGCAGCTTACTGGGAGGGGACACCGGGGAGCTGTTTTTT
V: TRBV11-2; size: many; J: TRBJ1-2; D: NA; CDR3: CASSLGAIYGYTF; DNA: TGTGCCAGCAGCTTAGGAGCCATATATGGCTACACCTTC
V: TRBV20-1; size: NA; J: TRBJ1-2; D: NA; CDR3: CSAISPGYGYTF; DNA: TGCAGTGCTATTTCGCCAGGTTATGGCTACACCTTC
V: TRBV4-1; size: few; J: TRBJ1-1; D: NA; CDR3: CASSRSGREAFF; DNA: TGCGCCAGCAGCCGATCAGGGAGGGAAGCTTTCTTT
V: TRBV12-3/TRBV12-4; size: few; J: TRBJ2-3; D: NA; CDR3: CASSLAGGRFGTDTQYF; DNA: TGTGCCAGCAGTTTAGCGGGGGGCCGGTTTGGCACAGATACGCAGTATTTT
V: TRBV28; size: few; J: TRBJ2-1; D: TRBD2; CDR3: CASRQIAGTSSYNEQFF; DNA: TGTGCCAGCAGGCAGATAGCCGGGACTAGCTCCTACAATGAGCAGTTCTTC
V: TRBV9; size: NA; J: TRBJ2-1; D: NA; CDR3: CASSGGQVPNEQFF; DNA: TGTGCCAGCAGCGGTGGGCAGGTTCCCAATGAGCAGTTCTTC
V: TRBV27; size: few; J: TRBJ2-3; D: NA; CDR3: CASTSFSNTQYF; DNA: TGTGCCAGCACCTCCTTTAGCAATACGCAGTATTTT
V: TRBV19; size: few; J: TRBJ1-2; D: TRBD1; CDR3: CASSTDRGKDYGYTF; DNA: TGTGCCAGTAGTACCGACAGGGGGAAGGACTATGGCTACACCTTC
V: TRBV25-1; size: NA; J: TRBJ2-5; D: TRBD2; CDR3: CASSVPGGPGETQYF; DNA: TGTGCCAGCAGTGTGCCGGGAGGGCCGGGAGAGACCCAGTACTTC
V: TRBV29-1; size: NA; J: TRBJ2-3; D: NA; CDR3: CSVNRDPNTDTQYF; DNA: TGCAGCGTTAACCGGGACCCGAACACAGATACGCAGTATTTT
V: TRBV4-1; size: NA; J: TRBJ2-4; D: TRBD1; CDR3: CASSQQTGDLNIQYF; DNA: TGCGCCAGCAGCCAGCAAACAGGGGACCTAAACATTCAGTACTTC
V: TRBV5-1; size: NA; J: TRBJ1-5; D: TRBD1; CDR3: CASSLGTGINQPQHF; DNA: TGCGCCAGCAGCTTGGGGACAGGTATCAATCAGCCCCAGCATTTT
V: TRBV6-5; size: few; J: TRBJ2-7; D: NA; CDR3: CASSYSQAYEQYF; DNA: TGTGCCAGCAGTTACTCGCAGGCCTACGAGCAGTACTTC
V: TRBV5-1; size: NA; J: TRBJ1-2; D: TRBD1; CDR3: CASSQTGGTGYGYTF; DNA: TGCGCCAGCAGCCAGACAGGGGGCACCGGATATGGCTACACCTTC
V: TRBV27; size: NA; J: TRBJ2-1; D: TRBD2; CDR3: CASSTGLAVTFSYEKFF; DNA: TGTGCCAGCAGCACCGGACTAGCGGTGACCTTCTCCTACGAGAAGTTCTTC
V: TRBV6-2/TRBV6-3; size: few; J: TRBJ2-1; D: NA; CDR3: CASLRRFPPAEQFF; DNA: TGTGCCAGCTTAAGGCGTTTCCCACCCGCCGAGCAGTTCTTC
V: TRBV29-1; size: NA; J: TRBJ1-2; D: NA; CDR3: CSVDVAYGYTF; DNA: TGCAGCGTTGATGTGGCCTATGGCTACACCTTC
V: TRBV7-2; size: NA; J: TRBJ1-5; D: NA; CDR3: CASSYDRLGQPQHF; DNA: TGTGCCAGCAGCTACGACAGGTTGGGTCAGCCCCAGCATTTT
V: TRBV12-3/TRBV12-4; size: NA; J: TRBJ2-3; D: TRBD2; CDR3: CASRVLADTQYF; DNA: TGTGCCAGCAGGGTACTAGCGGATACGCAGTATTTT
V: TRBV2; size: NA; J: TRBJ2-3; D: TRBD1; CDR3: CASKRDRSTDTQYF; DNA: TGTGCCAGCAAAAGGGACAGAAGCACAGATACGCAGTATTTT
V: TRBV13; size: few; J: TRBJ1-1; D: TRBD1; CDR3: CASRTGQVNTEAFF; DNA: TGTGCCAGCAGAACCGGACAGGTGAACACTGAAGCTTTCTTT
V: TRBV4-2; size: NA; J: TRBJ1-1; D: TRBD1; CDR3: CASTSRQGVGTEAFF; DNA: TGTGCCAGCACCTCTCGACAGGGGGTCGGCACTGAAGCTTTCTTT
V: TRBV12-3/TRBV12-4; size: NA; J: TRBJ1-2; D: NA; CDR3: CASRLTGLYGYTF; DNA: TGTGCCAGCAGACTCACAGGGCTCTATGGCTACACCTTC
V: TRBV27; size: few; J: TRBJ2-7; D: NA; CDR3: CASSTRGAQYF; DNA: TGTGCCAGCAGTACCCGCGGTGCGCAGTACTTC
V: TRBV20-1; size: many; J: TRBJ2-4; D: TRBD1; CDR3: CSAPDRGSPLDIQYF; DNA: TGCAGTGCTCCGGACAGGGGGAGCCCATTGGACATTCAGTACTTC
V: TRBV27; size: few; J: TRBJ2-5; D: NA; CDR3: CASSFISQETQYF; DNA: TGTGCCAGCAGTTTCATCAGCCAAGAGACCCAGTACTTC
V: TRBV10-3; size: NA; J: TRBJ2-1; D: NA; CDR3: CDISGSANEQFF; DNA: TGTGACATCAGTGGAAGCGCCAATGAGCAGTTCTTC
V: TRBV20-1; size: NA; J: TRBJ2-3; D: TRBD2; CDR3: CSAGTSGGGTDTQYF; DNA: TGCAGTGCTGGAACTAGCGGGGGGGGCACAGATACGCAGTATTTT
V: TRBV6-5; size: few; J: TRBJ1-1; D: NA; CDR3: CASGQDTLNTEAFF; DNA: TGTGCCAGCGGTCAAGACACATTGAACACTGAAGCTTTCTTT
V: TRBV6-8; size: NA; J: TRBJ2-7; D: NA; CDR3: CASSYVRHEQYF; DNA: TGTGCCAGCAGTTATGTTCGCCACGAGCAGTACTTC
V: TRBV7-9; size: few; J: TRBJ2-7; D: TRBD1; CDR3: CASSIIQGAAYEQYF; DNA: TGTGCCAGCAGCATAATACAGGGGGCGGCCTACGAGCAGTACTTC